Described below is a single T cell receptor (beta chain) sequence and its context. Its matching antigen is unknown. CD3+CD4+ and CD3+CD8+ cells were FACS-sorted from thawed unstimulated PBMCs. Some clones are missing from TCRdb's copy, which holds only in-frame ones; the method was immunoSEQ multiplex PCR. In the table there are around 110,000 clones, about nine tenths of which are singletons. This CDR3 is 14 amino acids long. Looked up from germline, CDR1 is SGHTA and CDR2 is FQGTGA. Trimming left V 6 bases short and J 1 base short, with 10 bases between. The source of the sample is a study of T cell clones after liver transplantation. At the level of the study: Tolerant meant at least one year fully off immunosuppression without liver enzymes above twice normal. Draws occurred before transplant, before withdrawal, and after complete or failed withdrawal. Findings and caveats of the study: Donor-reactive sequences fell more than third party-reactive ones, suggesting partial deletion.

This chain joins TRBV7-3 and TRBJ1-5, with D perhaps matching TRBD1 (5 bases). The sample in question was CD4+ T cells from blood, obtained 12 months after liver transplant. The TCR was taken from a human patient who received a liver transplant. The T cells may partly be graft donor cells. The CDR3 sequence: CASSGTASNQPQHF. DNA of the CDR3: TGTGCCAGCAGTGGGACTGCGAGCAATCAGCCCCAGCATTTT.